This TCR beta chain derives from a study of human versus mouse CDR3 diversity and MHC coevolution. Study overall: Valid reads per sample ranged from roughly 0.6 x 10^7 to 1.6 x 10^7. Study-level results: Among all groups, most of the three human donors showed least clonal inequality. About 6 MHC II alleles selected the human T cells.

Some clones are missing from TCRdb's copy, which holds only in-frame ones; the method was immunoSEQ multiplex PCR. The sample lists about 77,000 clones, about 90% seen once, with about 0.15% in the top ten. The germline V gene has CDR1 SEHNR and CDR2 FQNEAQ (reference sequence). V trimming: 5 bases; J trimming: 1 base; junction bases outside the gene matches: 3. The CDR3 spans 14 residues. The table lists this clone with a count of one. Antigen: not known. This TCR was recovered from a person aged 25 to 75 in good health. The sequenced sample was naive CD4+ T cells from blood. Subset meaning: CD45RO-negative CD62L-positive naive CD4 T cells. V gene TRBV7-9 combines with J gene TRBJ2-5; 8 bases are shared with TRBD2. The CDR3 loop reads CASSQAGGQETQYF. CDR3 nucleotides: TGTGCCAGCAGCCAGGCGGGGGGCCAAGAGACCCAGTACTTC.